The rows below give T cell receptor beta chains drawn from one sample of a study of blood T cell repertoires in COVID-19. Sequencing was performed with immunoSEQ multiplex PCR; in TCRdb, only in-frame clones are kept and a portion is missing. The sample lists some 100,000 clones, roughly 90% occurring once. Sequencing was carried out using peripheral blood. The receptors come from a human donor in a cohort sampled during active COVID-19. Both conserved end residues are part of each CDR3. Fields, in order: D gene, V gene, CDR3 protein. A D gene is named only where the DNA matches it firmly.

>NA|TRBV7-9
CASSPTHRTIQETQYF
>TRBD1|TRBV28
CASRGGQGNDQPQHF
>TRBD2|TRBV6-6
CASSQLPGLAGGREQYF
>TRBD1|TRBV18
CASSSGTASSNQPQHF
>NA|TRBV11-3
CASSPHTNTEAFF
>TRBD2|TRBV3-1/TRBV3-2
CASSAGTSGLPFGDTQYF
>TRBD2|TRBV9
CASSPSLAANYNEQFF
>TRBD2|TRBV5-1
CASSNPGTSSYEQYF
>NA|TRBV5-5
CASSLASGVIYGYTF
>TRBD2|TRBV5-1
CASSSGIKTSGIRRVVKGRDTQYF
>TRBD1|TRBV27
CASSLFRPTLGAGGAADTQYF
>TRBD2|TRBV5-6
CASSVYPSSGIIYEQYF
>TRBD2|TRBV28
CASSLSSGRTYEQYF
>NA|TRBV5-6
CASSLTGPDQPQHF
>TRBD1|TRBV9
CASSSDRGLYTDTQYF
>NA|TRBV14
CASNLGGLGTDTQYF
>NA|TRBV5-1
CASTGTPDPVDEQFF
>TRBD2|TRBV19
CASSKTSGSGGKNIQYF
>TRBD1|TRBV18
CASSPNPDRVGYGYTF
>NA|TRBV6-2/TRBV6-3
CASSSTGGGQDEQYF
>TRBD2|TRBV3-1/TRBV3-2
CASSQDPSGATGELFF
>TRBD1|TRBV2
CASRGTGSFYGYTF
>TRBD2|TRBV7-9
CASSPWSGGIGYEQYF
>NA|TRBV5-1
CASSPGLAPQQFF
>NA|TRBV29-1
CSVESQGTRETQYF
>TRBD2|TRBV19
CASSKERGSSYEQYF
>TRBD1|TRBV19
CASSIGTGGGEQFF
>NA|TRBV11-2
CASSYNPDNEQFF